A selection of T cell receptor beta chains follows, all from one sample in a study of T cells in Graves' hyperthyroidism and ophthalmopathy. TCRdb reanalysed the multiplex PCR reads using MiXCR and keeps one entry per CDR3 protein. Seen here are around 600,000 distinct CDR3 sequences, roughly 15% observed once, and the top ten hold 12%. The source material was blood. The source is a woman aged 50 to 60 with Graves' ophthalmopathy. The CDR3 runs from the conserved cysteine through the conserved F or W. A D gene is named only where the DNA matches it firmly. Rows may omit the clone size; those that give it use once, few, many or a size class.

V	D	size	J	length	CDR3	DNA
TRBV2	-	many	TRBJ2-7	20	CASSWAGAPGGQTKTYEQYF	TGTGCCAGCAGCTGGGCGGGGGCCCCTGGAGGGCAGACTAAGACCTACGAGCAGTACTTC
TRBV5-1	-	many	TRBJ2-7	14	CASSLADFSYEQYF	TGCGCCAGCAGCTTGGCGGATTTCTCCTACGAGCAGTACTTC
TRBV7-3	-	-	TRBJ2-1	16	CASSLTPEQGNYEQFF	TGTGCCAGCAGCTTAACTCCCGAGCAGGGAAACTACGAGCAGTTCTTC
TRBV7-9	-	many	TRBJ2-1	15	CASSARPQEPNEQFF	TGTGCCAGCAGCGCCCGCCCCCAAGAGCCCAATGAGCAGTTCTTC
TRBV5-1	TRBD2	many	TRBJ2-7	16	CASGALAGEKSYEQYF	TGCGCCAGCGGGGCATTAGCGGGGGAAAAGTCCTACGAGCAGTACTTC
TRBV7-2	TRBD2	many	TRBJ2-1	15	CASRVAGGLPGEQFF	TGTGCCAGCAGAGTAGCGGGAGGACTCCCGGGTGAGCAGTTCTTC
TRBV27	-	many	TRBJ2-5	14	CASSPRGRGETQYF	TGTGCCAGCAGTCCCCGCGGGCGCGGGGAGACCCAGTACTTC
TRBV2	TRBD2	many	TRBJ2-2	14	CASSELAGAGELFF	TGTGCCAGCAGTGAACTAGCGGGAGCCGGGGAGCTGTTTTTT
TRBV6-2/TRBV6-3	-	-	TRBJ2-5	16	CASSYSWGLVEETQYF	TGTGCCAGCAGTTACTCGTGGGGTTTAGTAGAAGAGACCCAGTACTTC
TRBV27	TRBD1	few	TRBJ2-1	16	CASSGRTGEPYNEQFF	TGTGCCAGCAGCGGGCGGACAGGGGAACCCTACAATGAGCAGTTCTTC
TRBV29-1	-	many	TRBJ2-1	13	CSVDRGQTNEQFF	TGCAGCGTTGACCGAGGACAAACCAATGAGCAGTTCTTC
TRBV10-3	TRBD2	-	TRBJ2-1	13	CATLAGGPHEQFF	TGTGCCACCTTAGCGGGAGGGCCCCATGAGCAGTTCTTC
TRBV28	TRBD2	many	TRBJ2-7	19	CASPPGGSGEGLSSYEQYF	TGTGCCAGCCCCCCCGGGGGGAGCGGTGAGGGGCTTAGCTCCTACGAGCAGTACTTC
TRBV28	-	many	TRBJ2-5	14	CASSRLGESETQYF	TGTGCCAGCAGTCGGCTGGGGGAAAGCGAGACCCAGTACTTC
TRBV6-1	TRBD1	many	TRBJ2-7	16	CASSPSTGTGFNEQYF	TGTGCCAGCAGCCCTAGTACCGGGACAGGGTTCAACGAGCAGTACTTC
TRBV30	TRBD1	-	TRBJ1-5	17	CAWSRHLTGGIHQPQHF	TGTGCCTGGAGTCGACACCTGACAGGGGGGATCCATCAGCCCCAGCATTTT
TRBV5-1	-	few	TRBJ2-5	14	CASSLAGVVETQYF	TGCGCCAGCAGCTTGGCGGGGGTGGTAGAGACCCAGTACTTC
TRBV30	TRBD1	many	TRBJ2-7	13	CAWKRTGGYEQYF	TGTGCCTGGAAACGGACAGGGGGCTACGAGCAGTACTTC
TRBV7-2	TRBD2	-	TRBJ2-2	14	CASSLAAAGMEPFF	TGTGCCAGCAGCTTAGCGGCAGCGGGAATGGAGCCGTTTTTT
TRBV2	TRBD2	many	TRBJ2-3	17	CASSEFSAGGGTDTQYF	TGTGCCAGCAGTGAATTTTCTGCGGGGGGGGGCACAGATACGCAGTATTTT
TRBV7-9	TRBD2	many	TRBJ2-1	14	CASSWGGRKDEQFF	TGTGCCAGCAGCTGGGGCGGGAGGAAGGATGAGCAGTTCTTC
TRBV29-1	TRBD2	-	TRBJ2-2	16	CSAPREAGANTGELFF	TGCAGCGCTCCCAGGGAAGCGGGGGCGAACACCGGGGAGCTGTTTTTT
TRBV20-1	-	many	TRBJ2-1	15	CSARDLVRDSNEQFF	TGCAGTGCTAGAGATTTAGTTCGGGACTCCAATGAGCAGTTCTTC
TRBV6-6	-	many	TRBJ1-5	14	CASSYRRVGQPQHF	TGTGCCAGCAGTTACAGGAGGGTCGGTCAGCCCCAGCATTTT
TRBV7-9	TRBD1	many	TRBJ1-5	15	CASSLGQGDNQPQHF	TGTGCCAGCAGCTTGGGACAGGGGGACAATCAGCCCCAGCATTTT
TRBV6-5	-	many	TRBJ2-7	13	CASSYIRSYEQYF	TGTGCCAGCAGTTACATCAGATCCTACGAGCAGTACTTC
TRBV5-6	-	few	TRBJ2-3	19	CASSFTKVQWGSFTDTQYF	TGTGCCAGCAGCTTCACAAAAGTACAGTGGGGCAGTTTCACAGATACGCAGTATTTT
TRBV27	TRBD2	many	TRBJ2-1	17	CASSFSPSGRAYNEQFF	TGTGCCAGCAGCTTTTCCCCTAGCGGGAGGGCGTACAATGAGCAGTTCTTC
TRBV20-1	TRBD2	-	TRBJ2-1	15	CSATGTSGGYNEQFF	TGCAGTGCTACAGGGACTAGCGGGGGATACAATGAGCAGTTCTTC
TRBV13	TRBD1	-	TRBJ1-1	14	CASSIGTGVTEAFF	TGTGCCAGCAGCATTGGGACAGGGGTTACTGAAGCTTTCTTT
TRBV20-1	TRBD2	many	TRBJ2-7	15	CSARDWTSGRTEQYF	TGCAGTGCTAGAGATTGGACTAGCGGGAGGACAGAGCAGTACTTC
TRBV6-2/TRBV6-3	TRBD1	many	TRBJ2-7	17	CASSYSITGTGWYEQYF	TGTGCCAGCAGTTACTCCATCACCGGGACAGGGTGGTACGAGCAGTACTTC
TRBV28	TRBD2	many	TRBJ2-5	17	CASSLSAGTSKQETQYF	TGTGCCAGCAGTTTATCGGCCGGGACTAGCAAACAAGAGACCCAGTACTTC
TRBV12-3/TRBV12-4	-	many	TRBJ2-7	13	CASSWGKAYEQYF	TGTGCCAGCAGTTGGGGGAAGGCCTACGAGCAGTACTTC
TRBV7-3	-	many	TRBJ2-3	16	CASSLNALDGTDTQYF	TGTGCCAGCAGCTTAAACGCCCTTGATGGCACAGATACGCAGTATTTT
TRBV10-3	TRBD2	many	TRBJ2-7	14	CAISETSGAYEQYF	TGTGCCATCAGTGAGACTAGCGGGGCCTACGAGCAGTACTTC
TRBV9	TRBD1	-	TRBJ1-1	14	CASSVDRGPTEAFF	TGTGCCAGCAGCGTAGACAGGGGTCCCACTGAAGCTTTCTTT
TRBV5-1	-	many	TRBJ1-1	17	CASSLVVGTQLYTEAFF	TGCGCCAGCAGCTTGGTAGTTGGGACCCAACTTTACACTGAAGCTTTCTTT
TRBV9	TRBD1	-	TRBJ1-4	15	CASSPPTGGNEKLFF	TGTGCCAGCAGCCCCCCTACAGGGGGTAATGAAAAACTGTTTTTT
TRBV5-1	-	-	TRBJ1-2	13	CASSLEPNYGYTF	TGCGCCAGCAGCTTGGAACCTAACTATGGCTACACCTTC
TRBV12-3/TRBV12-4	TRBD2	many	TRBJ2-3	15	CASRTSGRMADTQYF	TGTGCCAGCAGGACTAGCGGGAGGATGGCAGATACGCAGTATTTT